Each of the 20 T cell receptor beta chains below was sequenced from the same sample in a study of blood T cell repertoires in COVID-19. Libraries were prepared by immunoSEQ multiplex PCR; TCRdb keeps only in-frame clonotypes and omits some of them. The repertoire holds under 400,000 clones, with 87% as singletons. Input material: PBMCs or T cells enriched from blood (not recorded which). The receptors originated from a man aged 40-55 years in a cohort exposed to, infected with or recovered from COVID-19 (not recorded which).

The V call is TRBV30, the J call TRBJ2-2, with a possible D match to TRBD1 (8 bases). Trimming removed 8 bases from V and 6 bases from J, with 10 bases in between. This CDR3 has 11 amino acids. The germline gives CDR1 GTSNPN, CDR2 SVGIG (reference sequence). CDR3 bases: TGTGCCACAGGGGGGGCCGGGGAGCTGTTTTTT. This translates into CATGGAGELFF.

V and J are TRBV19 and TRBJ1-5; possible D gene TRBD1, 5 bases. The CDR3 contains 16 residues. Germline V gene data show CDR1 as LNHDA and CDR2 as SQIVND (reference sequence). The ends were cut back, 1 base at V and 2 bases at J, with 12 bases in the middle. Here the CDR3 DNA reads TGTGCCAGTAGTATAGGGTTCGGACAACGCAATCAGCCCCAGCATTTT. The encoded protein is CASSIGFGQRNQPQHF.

CDR3 region: CASSWRPTGDKRDEQFF. In nucleotides, the CDR3 is TGTGCCAGCAGCTGGAGGCCGACAGGGGATAAACGGGATGAGCAGTTCTTC. The gene calls are TRBV5-8 and TRBJ2-1; 8 nucleotides match TRBD1. The CDR3 is 17 amino acids. The V gene's germline CDR1 is SGHTS and CDR2 YDEGEE. V was pared by 3 bases and J by 8 bases, with 16 bases of the junction left unmatched.

This chain uses TRBV27 with TRBJ1-1; no firm D call. CDR1 and CDR2 (germline): MNHEY, SMNVEV (reference sequence). The CDR3 spans 14 residues. V was pared by 6 bases and J by 1 base, with 12 bases between. The CDR3 loop is CASRPKRENTEAFF. The CDR3, as DNA: TGTGCCAGCAGACCTAAGAGGGAGAACACTGAAGCTTTCTTT.

J is TRBJ2-6 and V is TRBV18, with D tentatively TRBD2 (5 bases). The CDR3 spans 13 residues. Looked up from germline, CDR1 is KGHSH and CDR2 is LQKENI. V lost 2 bases to trimming and J lost 13 bases, with 12 bases between them. The CDR3 DNA follows: TGTGCCAGCTCACCAGACGGGGTAGGGGTCCTGACTTTC. This codes for CASSPDGVGVLTF.

The V and J genes are TRBV7-9 and TRBJ1-5, with D unresolved. The V end was cut by 4 bases, the J end by 0 bases, with 10 bases between. Germline loops: CDR1 SEHNR, CDR2 FQNEAQ (reference sequence). The CDR3 is made up of 15 amino acids. CDR3 in DNA: TGTGCCAGCAGCTCCACGAGTGCTAGCAATCAGCCCCAGCATTTT. Translating it yields CASSSTSASNQPQHF.

V gene TRBV2 combines with J gene TRBJ2-3, with unresolved D. CDR1 is SNHLY, CDR2 FYNNEI, per germline. Trimming shortened V by 2 bases and J by 13 bases, and 13 bases separated the two germline ends. This CDR3 spans 12 amino acids. CDR3 region: CASSENFMRKYF. Written as DNA, the CDR3 is TGTGCCAGCAGTGAAAACTTCATGAGGAAGTATTTT.

V usage is TRBV5-1 and J usage is TRBJ2-3; 7 bases fit TRBD1. The CDR3 loop spans 16 amino acids. Germline CDR1 SGHRS, CDR2 YFSETQ. Trimming removed 0 bases from V and 1 base from J; junction bases left unmatched: 5. Here the CDR3 reads CASSLGPGQGTDTQYF. The CDR3 coding sequence is TGCGCCAGCAGCTTGGGCCCCGGACAGGGCACAGATACGCAGTATTTT.

For the CDR3, the DNA is TGTGCCAGTAGTATCGCTGGCGGGACAGGCTACAATGAGCAGTTCTTC. This codes for CASSIAGGTGYNEQFF. J is TRBJ2-1 and V is TRBV19, with 8 bases that match TRBD1. The CDR3 totals 16 residues. Germline values: CDR1 LNHDA, CDR2 SQIVND (reference sequence). V was pared by 3 bases and J by 3 bases, with 7 bases of the junction left unmatched.

CDR3 protein: CASSYSGQGGTGELFF. The DNA for the CDR3 is TGTGCCAGCAGTTACTCAGGACAGGGGGGCACCGGGGAGCTGTTTTTT. This chain links TRBV6-6 with TRBJ2-2; 10 bases line up with TRBD1. The V gene end was trimmed by 0 bases and the J gene end by 4 bases; junction bases not matched to a gene: 2. Germline V CDR1 and CDR2: MNHNY, SVGAGI (reference sequence). The CDR3 length is 16 residues.

The chain carries TRBV27 and TRBJ1-6; 7 bases are a match to TRBD1. V was clipped by 2 bases and J by 12 bases; unmatched bases: 10. CDR1 is MNHEY, CDR2 SMNVEV, per germline (reference sequence). This CDR3 comprises 15 residues. CDR3 nucleotides: TGTGCCAGCAGTTTAAGTCGTAGGACAGGAGGACCCCTCCACTTT. This translates into CASSLSRRTGGPLHF.

V and J are TRBV5-1 and TRBJ1-3, with D maybe TRBD1 (5 bases). Germline CDR1 SGHRS, CDR2 YFSETQ. The CDR3 is made up of 15 amino acids. V was cut by 4 bases and J by 4 bases, with 15 bases left in between. CDR3 bases: TGCGCCAGCAGCCTGCAGGGCCCCGCGGGAAACACCATATATTTT. This gives the protein CASSLQGPAGNTIYF. Filled out from reference TRBV5-1 and TRBJ1-3, the complete variable domain reads KAGVTQTPRYLIKTRGQQVTLSCSPISGHRSVSWYQQTPGQGLQFLFEYFSETQRNKGNFPGRFSGRQFSNSRSEMNVSTLELGDSALYLCASSLQGPAGNTIYFGEGSWLTVV.

This clone has more than one count but fewer than ten. The chain carries TRBV7-2 and TRBJ2-1; 9 nucleotides match TRBD1. The CDR3 spans 15 residues. Germline V gene lookup returns CDR1 SGHTA and CDR2 FQGNSA. Losses at the gene ends were 0 bases for V and 7 bases for J; bases not matched to a gene: 4. The CDR3 region is CASSLAGQGRNEQFF. The CDR3 DNA reads as TGTGCCAGCAGCTTAGCAGGACAGGGGAGGAATGAGCAGTTCTTC. The variable domain in full, with the rest retrieved from reference TRBV7-2 and TRBJ2-1, is GAGVSQSPSNKVTEKGKDVELRCDPISGHTALYWYRQSLGQGLEFLIYFQGNSAPDKSGLPSDRFSAERTGGSVSTLTIQRTQQEDSAVYLCASSLAGQGRNEQFFGPGTRLTVL.

The genes are TRBV10-3 and TRBJ1-5, with TRBD1 matching 7 bases. There are 14 residues in the CDR3. V trimming: 5 bases; J trimming: 6 bases; junction bases outside the gene matches: 7. CDR1 and CDR2 (germline): ENHRY, SYGVKD. The CDR3 DNA follows: TGTGCCATCAGTTCAACAGGGGAGATTCAGCCCCAGCATTTT. Amino acid sequence: CAISSTGEIQPQHF.

This CDR3 reads CASSFPGQGAGEAFF. In nucleotides, the CDR3 is TGTGCCAGCAGTTTCCCAGGACAGGGGGCGGGTGAAGCTTTCTTT. The gene calls are TRBV28 and TRBJ1-1; 11 bases map to TRBD1. From germline, CDR1 is MDHEN and CDR2 SYDVKM. The length of the CDR3 is 15 residues. With 3 bases clipped from V and 7 bases from J, the junction kept 7 bases outside the gene matches.

This chain joins TRBV4-1 and TRBJ2-7, with D possibly matching TRBD1 (6 bases). V lost 4 bases to trimming and J lost 4 bases, with 11 bases between them. The CDR3 is 13 amino acids. Germline V lookup: CDR1 MGHRA, CDR2 YSYEKL. CDR3 loop: CASSPRDIYEQYF. The CDR3 DNA follows: TGCGCCAGCAGCCCCCGGGACATTTACGAGCAGTACTTC.

This clone was seen a few times. The chain uses TRBV10-3 and TRBJ2-1, with D tentatively TRBD2 (6 bases). This CDR3 contains 16 residues. Looked up from germline, CDR1 is ENHRY and CDR2 is SYGVKD. Trimming shortened V by 2 bases and J by 2 bases, and 13 bases separated the two germline ends. The CDR3 sequence: CAISELAGLTYNEQFF. CDR3 DNA sequence: TGTGCCATCAGTGAGCTGGCGGGACTGACCTACAATGAGCAGTTCTTC.

The V and J genes are TRBV7-9 and TRBJ2-5; 7 bases fit TRBD1. The ends lost 2 bases at V and 4 bases at J; junction bases unmatched: 7. The germline V gene has CDR1 SEHNR and CDR2 FQNEAQ (reference sequence). The CDR3 is 15 residues long. This CDR3 is CASSLRQGLRETQYF. Written as DNA, the CDR3 is TGTGCCAGCAGCTTAAGACAGGGCTTGAGAGAGACCCAGTACTTC.

This chain links TRBV7-8 with TRBJ2-1, with D uncertain. The V end was cut by 2 bases, the J end by 1 base, with 18 bases between. The CDR3 spans 18 residues. Germline CDR1 is SGHVS and CDR2 is FQNEAQ. The CDR3 sequence is CASSLPFYMSGSYNEQFF. CDR3 sequence (DNA): TGTGCCAGCAGCTTACCTTTTTACATGTCTGGTTCCTACAATGAGCAGTTCTTC.

The chain has TRBV7-3 and TRBJ2-5; perhaps TRBD2 as D (6 bases). The CDR3 length is 15 residues. The germline gives CDR1 SGHTA, CDR2 FQGTGA. V was clipped by 3 bases and J by 4 bases, with 15 bases between them. For the CDR3, the DNA is TGTGCCAGCAGCTTGGGCAGGGCGGGAAGAGAGACCCAGTACTTC. Translation: CASSLGRAGRETQYF.